This entry describes one TCR beta chain. This record belongs to a study of T cell responses to AZD1222 COVID-19 vaccine. Some clones are missing from TCRdb's copy, which holds only in-frame ones; the method was immunoSEQ multiplex PCR. The table shows 90,000 to 110,000 clones, with about 87% occurring only once. The CDR3 length is 15 residues. Germline-derived CDR1 and CDR2 are GTSNPN and SVGIG (reference sequence). V shed 1 base and J 4 bases; nucleotides not matched to a gene: 6. The input for sequencing was peripheral blood, taken 28 days after the second AZD1222 dose. The chain has TRBV30 and TRBJ1-5; 8 positions match TRBD1. The receptor comes from an adult who received the AZD1222 COVID-19 vaccine. The CDR3 is CAWSATDRANQPQHF. The CDR3 DNA follows: TGTGCCTGGAGTGCCACGGACAGGGCGAATCAGCCCCAGCATTTT.